Each of the 10 T cell receptor beta chains below was sequenced from the same sample in a study of cytomegalovirus exposure and HLA in healthy donors. The assay was immunoSEQ multiplex PCR, and TCRdb's table has in-frame clones only and misses some. The repertoire includes roughly 130,000 clones, approximately 89% of them detected once, and approximately 3.3% sits in the top ten. Material for sequencing was PBMCs. The receptors stem from a man aged 25-40 years in good health and CMV-seronegative.

This chain links TRBV2 with TRBJ2-2; 9 nucleotides match TRBD1. The J segment lost 0 bases and the V segment lost 10 bases, leaving 9 bases of the junction unmatched. The CDR3 extends over 16 amino acids. CDR1 is SNHLY and CDR2 is FYNNEI in the germline V gene. The CDR3 here is CAKDRGHQSNTGELFF. The CDR3 DNA reads TGTGCCAAGGACAGGGGACACCAATCGAACACCGGGGAGCTGTTTTTT.

V gene TRBV7-3 combines with J gene TRBJ1-2; TRBD1 might be the D (6 bases). Trimming removed 5 bases from V and 2 bases from J, with 12 bases in between. CDR1 and CDR2 from the germline V gene are SGHTA and FQGTGA. The CDR3 consists of 14 residues. The CDR3 loop reads CASSPQGLNYGYTF. The CDR3 DNA reads TGTGCCAGCAGCCCACAGGGACTAAACTATGGCTACACCTTC.

This clone was recorded only once. The V gene is TRBV9, the J gene TRBJ2-2, with D possibly matching TRBD1 (6 bases). The CDR3 loop spans 15 amino acids. Germline V gives CDR1 SGDLS, CDR2 YYNGEE. The germline V and J ends were trimmed by 0 bases and 1 base, with 7 bases remaining between them. The CDR3 DNA reads TGTGCCAGCAGCGTAGAACAGGGGAACACCGGGGAGCTGTTTTTT. Residues: CASSVEQGNTGELFF. Full variable domain (rest looked up from reference TRBV9 and TRBJ2-2): DSGVTQTPKHLITATGQRVTLRCSPRSGDLSVYWYQQSLDQGLQFLIQYYNGEERAKGNILERFSAQQFPDLHSELNLSSLELGDSALYFCASSVEQGNTGELFFGEGSRLTVL.

The V and J genes are TRBV11-1 and TRBJ2-3, with D possibly being TRBD1 (5 bases). The V end was cut by 4 bases, the J end by 6 bases, with 14 bases between. Germline CDR1 reads SGHAT; CDR2 reads FQDESV (reference sequence). CDR3 length equals 14 residues. Here the CDR3 DNA reads TGTGCCAGCAGCTCTAGGGGTTTGGAGGATACGCAGTATTTT. Translated, it gives CASSSRGLEDTQYF.

V is TRBV28 and J is TRBJ2-7; TRBD2 matches at 7 bases. The germline gives CDR1 MDHEN, CDR2 SYDVKM. J was trimmed by 3 bases and V by 6 bases; bases with no gene match: 8. The length of the CDR3 is 14 residues. CDR3 coding DNA: TGTGCCAGCAGCCCGGTTGCGGGAGACTACGAGCAGTACTTC. Its protein is CASSPVAGDYEQYF.

This clone was recorded only once. The V call is TRBV2, the J call TRBJ2-7; possible D gene TRBD1, 6 bases. Germline CDR1 is SNHLY and CDR2 is FYNNEI. The germline V and J ends were trimmed by 5 bases and 0 bases, with 11 bases remaining between them. The CDR3 is 14 amino acids. The chain's CDR3 is CASSLQGSSYEQYF. DNA of the CDR3: TGTGCCAGCAGTCTTCAGGGGAGCTCCTACGAGCAGTACTTC.

The V and J genes are TRBV27 and TRBJ2-1; perhaps TRBD2 as D (5 bases). The length of the CDR3 is 14 residues. V lost 5 bases, J lost 5 bases, and 13 bases lay in between. Germline V gene data show CDR1 as MNHEY and CDR2 as SMNVEV (reference sequence). CDR3 loop: CASSPSDWDNEQFF. CDR3 nucleotide sequence: TGTGCCAGCAGTCCCTCGGACTGGGACAATGAGCAGTTCTTC.

J is TRBJ1-2 and V is TRBV10-3, with 9 bases that match TRBD1. V shed 3 bases, J shed 8 bases, and the junction held 7 bases outside the gene matches. Germline CDR1 ENHRY, CDR2 SYGVKD. There are 14 residues in the CDR3. The CDR3: CAISDRDRVEGYTF. The CDR3 bases are TGTGCCATCAGTGATCGGGACAGGGTGGAAGGCTACACCTTC.

V and J are TRBV4-1 and TRBJ2-7, with D perhaps TRBD2 (5 bases). CDR1 is MGHRA and CDR2 is YSYEKL in the germline V gene. The CDR3 length is 14 residues. Trimming pared 5 bases from V and 7 bases from J, leaving 18 bases between. The chain's CDR3 is CASSEILGSGEQYF. Written as DNA, the CDR3 is TGCGCCAGCAGCGAAATACTGGGTTCGGGGGAGCAGTACTTC.

This sequence joins TRBV28 and TRBJ1-6; 7 bases fit TRBD1. This CDR3 has 18 residues. Trimming removed 5 bases from V and 10 bases from J; junction bases left unmatched: 20. Looked up from germline, CDR1 is MDHEN and CDR2 is SYDVKM. CDR3 in amino acids: CASSPLTTGPSWRSPLHF. CDR3 bases: TGTGCCAGCAGTCCCCTGACGACAGGGCCCTCATGGAGATCACCCCTCCACTTT. The full variable domain, with the rest looked up from reference TRBV28 and TRBJ1-6, is DVKVTQSSRYLVKRTGEKVFLECVQDMDHENMFWYRQDPGLGLRLIYFSYDVKMKEKGDIPEGYSVSREKKERFSLILESASTNQTSMYLCASSPLTTGPSWRSPLHFGNGTRLTVT.